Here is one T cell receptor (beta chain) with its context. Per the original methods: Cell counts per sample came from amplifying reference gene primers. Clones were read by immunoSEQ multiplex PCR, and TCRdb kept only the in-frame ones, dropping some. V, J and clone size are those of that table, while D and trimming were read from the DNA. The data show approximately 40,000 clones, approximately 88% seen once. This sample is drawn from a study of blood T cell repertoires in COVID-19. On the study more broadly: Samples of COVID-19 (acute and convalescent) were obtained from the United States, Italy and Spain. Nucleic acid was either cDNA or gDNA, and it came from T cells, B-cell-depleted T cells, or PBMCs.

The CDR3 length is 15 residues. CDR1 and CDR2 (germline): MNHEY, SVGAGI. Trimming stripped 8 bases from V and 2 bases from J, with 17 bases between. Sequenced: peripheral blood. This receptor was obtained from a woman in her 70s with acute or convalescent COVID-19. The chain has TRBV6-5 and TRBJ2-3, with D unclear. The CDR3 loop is CASVPSIVPTDTQYF. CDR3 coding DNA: TGTGCCAGCGTACCCTCGATAGTTCCCACAGATACGCAGTATTTT.